Sequencing of this T cell receptor (beta chain) was carried out in a study of glioma-infiltrating T cells. As for this clonotype: What it binds is unknown.

The V end was cut by 4 bases, the J end by 4 bases, with 16 bases between. Germline V gene lookup returns CDR1 LGHDT and CDR2 YNNKEL (reference sequence). This CDR3 is 15 amino acids long. Broader study findings: Non-neoplastic patients had below-expected tissue-blood divergence, while all gliomas exceeded expectation. Very few CDR3 sequences were shared between tissue and blood.

The iRepertoire nested amplicon-rescue multiplex PCR amplified TCR alpha and beta CDR3s from RNA. One-step reverse transcription and amplification started from around 100-400 ng of tissue mRNA or PBMC total RNA. TCRdb itself ran the multiplex PCR reads through MiXCR, one entry per CDR3 protein. The sample holds 100,000 to 150,000 distinct CDR3 sequences, around a quarter seen once. The sample taken for sequencing was glioma tissue, nonneoplastic brain tissue, or PBMCs (not recorded which). The chain carries TRBV3-1 and TRBJ1-2; D is ambiguous. This receptor was taken from a human donor with low-grade glioma or glioblastoma, undergoing nonglioma brain surgery, or in good health (not recorded which). In DNA, the CDR3 is TGTGCCAGCAGCCGGAAGGCAGCAAGCTTCTATGGCTACACCTTC. It encodes CASSRKAASFYGYTF.